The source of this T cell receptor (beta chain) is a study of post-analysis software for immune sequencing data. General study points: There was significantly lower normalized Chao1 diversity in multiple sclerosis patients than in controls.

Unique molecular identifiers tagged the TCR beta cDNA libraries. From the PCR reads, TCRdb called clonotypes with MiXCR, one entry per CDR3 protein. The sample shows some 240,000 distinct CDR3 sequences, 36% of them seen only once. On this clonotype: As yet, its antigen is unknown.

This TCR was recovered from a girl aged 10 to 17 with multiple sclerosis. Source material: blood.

CDR3 sequence reads: CASSQGAGVYNEQFF. CDR3 coding DNA: TGCGCCAGCAGCCAAGGGGCGGGAGTGTACAATGAGCAGTTCTTC. The chain has TRBV4-1 and TRBJ2-1, with 7 bases identical to TRBD2. This CDR3 region has 15 residues. With V trimmed by 1 base and J by 4 bases, 4 bases remained unmatched. Germline V CDR1 and CDR2: MGHRA, YSYEKL.